This entry features one T cell receptor (beta chain) sequence. Its target is not known. V gave up 1 base and J gave up 4 bases; unmatched junction bases: 0. The CDR3 has 13 residues. Germline CDR1 and CDR2: MGHRA and YSYEKL. These data belong to a study of cytomegalovirus exposure and HLA in healthy donors. The PCR was carried out with 60 Vbeta primers and 13 Jbeta primers. The repertoire was sequenced with immunoSEQ multiplex PCR; TCRdb's copy has only in-frame clones and lacks some. The listing records under 75,000 clones. Study outcomes and limitations: For most TCR sequences rarity was the rule, although some public TCRs occurred in many donors.

Sequenced material: PBMCs. V is TRBV4-1 and J is TRBJ1-1; 7 positions match TRBD1. The TCR sequence derives from a female donor in good health and CMV-seropositive. The CDR3 DNA reads TGCGCCAGCAGCCAAGGGGACAGCACTGAAGCTTTCTTT. Translated, it gives CASSQGDSTEAFF.